These T cell receptor beta chains were read from a single sample in a study of cytomegalovirus exposure and HLA in healthy donors. The table came from immunoSEQ multiplex PCR; TCRdb's copy has only in-frame clones and leaves some out. The table lists about 170,000 clones, about 82% of them singletons. Sequences were obtained from PBMCs. These receptors all stem from a male donor in good health and CMV-seronegative. Each CDR3 is given without its conserved first and last residue. Rows may omit the clone size; those that give it use once, few, many or a size class.

- TRBV13 ASSLAGAYEQY
- TRBV7-9 ASSLEQRSYNEQF
- TRBV27 ASSSGQGVYEQY
few TRBV5-1 ASSFTGGTTEAF
- TRBV2 ASTGTHYEQY
- TRBV19 ASTPGGSPNEKLF
- TRBV9 ASGVAEVAGPYEQY
- TRBV11-2 ASSLGLAADTQY
once TRBV4-2 ASSQVGTGAGEQY
- TRBV6-6 ASSYGGGGQETQY
medium-sized TRBV7-6 ASSLAGQGISGEKLF
- TRBV5-5 ASSPTGFKTQY
- TRBV7-3 ASSLMAPRTGETQY
- TRBV18 ASSPGRMNTEAF
- TRBV7-2 ASSAAGVETQY
- TRBV30 AWSARQGGEQY
- TRBV19 ASTAAPLIDSNQPQH
- TRBV29-1 SVEVTGRADTQY
few TRBV6-5 ASRPTEMNTEAF
few TRBV2 ASSLDREPLNQPQH
few TRBV5-1 ASSRTGAAYNEQF
- TRBV5-1 ASSLETGRRNEQF
once TRBV7-8 ASSLGPPGGEQY
- TRBV7-6 ASSLEPSTDTQY
- TRBV7-4 ASTAVWLSSGNTIY
- TRBV4-3 ASSQDRTAYGYT
- TRBV28 ASTRGSGGQPQH